What follows are 28 T cell receptor beta chains derived from one specimen sequenced in a study of spatial heterogeneity in lung cancer. Points from the study as a whole: Higher tumor mutation counts went along with higher counts of expanded intratumoral alpha and beta TCRs.

Their specific antigens are unknown. The time point was: sample taken at primary tumor resection. TCRdb called the 5' RACE reads again in MiXCR, with one record for every CDR3 protein. This repertoire shows hundreds of distinct CDR3 sequences, roughly 8.2% found once; its top ten account for roughly a third. The input for sequencing was lung tumor tissue, taken at surgery. These receptors were taken from a male donor with early-stage non-small cell lung cancer.

Relative to its sample, this clonotype is medium-sized. This chain uses TRBV28 with TRBJ1-5, with 8 bases fitting TRBD1. Unmatched junction bases numbered 7, after V lost 5 bases and J lost 4 bases. The CDR3 contains 15 residues. The germline V gene encodes CDR1 MDHEN and CDR2 SYDVKM. The CDR3 nucleotides read TGTGCCAGCAGTCGGGGGACAGGCAAAAATCAGCCCCAGCATTTT. Translation gives CASSRGTGKNQPQHF.

The rearrangement joins TRBV30 to TRBJ1-1, with D possibly TRBD1 on 5 matching bases. Germline CDR1 and CDR2: GTSNPN and SVGIG (reference sequence). The CDR3 covers 12 residues. With 2 bases removed from V and 9 bases from J, the gap between germline ends came to 13 bases. Here the CDR3 reads CAWSPVRGQAFF. The CDR3, as DNA: TGTGCCTGGAGTCCCGTGCGGGGACAAGCTTTCTTT.

This clonotype is medium-sized (0.01 to 0.1%) by share. The V call is TRBV28, the J call TRBJ2-7, with a tentative D call TRBD2 (5 bases). Trimming shortened V by 6 bases and J by 6 bases, and 15 bases separated the two germline ends. The CDR3 runs to 13 residues. From germline, CDR1 is MDHEN and CDR2 SYDVKM. The CDR3: CASSPIVGIEQYF. The CDR3 DNA reads TGTGCCAGCAGCCCCATCGTCGGGATCGAGCAGTACTTC.

This clonotype is medium-sized within its sample. The chain carries TRBV7-9 and TRBJ2-5, with D unclear. In germline, CDR1 is SEHNR, CDR2 FQNEAQ (reference sequence). Trimming left V 3 bases short and J 0 bases short, with 8 bases between. The CDR3 has 14 amino acids. CDR3 sequence: CASSFAGHQETQYF. CDR3 in DNA: TGTGCCAGCAGCTTTGCCGGACACCAAGAGACCCAGTACTTC.

This clonotype is categorized as medium-sized. The gene calls are TRBV3-1 and TRBJ2-5; 9 bases agree with TRBD1. Germline V CDR1 and CDR2: LGHDT, YNNKEL (reference sequence). Unmatched junction bases numbered 10, after V lost 0 bases and J lost 5 bases. The CDR3 covers 17 residues. CDR3 protein: CASSQDQGTGRQETQYF. The CDR3 DNA sequence: TGTGCCAGCAGCCAAGATCAGGGGACAGGGCGACAGGAGACCCAGTACTTC.

By proportion, this clonotype is large. This chain joins TRBV5-5 and TRBJ2-7; 7 nucleotides match TRBD2. J gave up 0 bases and V 3 bases, and 6 bases lay outside the gene matches. Germline CDR1 SGHKS, CDR2 YYEKEE (reference sequence). The CDR3 totals 15 residues. Here the CDR3 reads CASSWSGASSYEQYF. In DNA form, the CDR3 reads TGTGCCAGCAGCTGGAGCGGGGCGAGCTCCTACGAGCAGTACTTC.

Relative to its sample, this clonotype is large. V and J are TRBV2 and TRBJ1-4; 9 bases fit TRBD1. The CDR3 has 13 amino acids. The V gene's germline CDR1 is SNHLY and CDR2 FYNNEI. The V gene end was trimmed by 6 bases and the J gene end by 7 bases; junction bases not matched to a gene: 3. The CDR3, as DNA: TGTGCCAGCAGCAGGACAGGGGTTGAAAAACTGTTTTTT. Translating it yields CASSRTGVEKLFF.

By sample share, this clonotype is large. The gene calls are TRBV7-2 and TRBJ2-2; 9 bases line up with TRBD2. Germline assignment: CDR1 SGHTA and CDR2 FQGNSA. CDR3 length: 15 residues. V shed 5 bases, J shed 5 bases, and the junction held 6 bases outside the gene matches. The CDR3 here is CASSRGGDSTGELFF. DNA of the CDR3: TGTGCCAGCAGCCGCGGGGGGGACTCTACCGGGGAGCTGTTTTTT.

This clonotype is medium-sized in the sample. The chain recombines TRBV7-2 with TRBJ1-2; TRBD1 is a possible D gene (5 bases). The V end was cut by 1 base, the J end by 4 bases, with 10 bases between. The CDR3 runs to 14 residues. Germline CDR1 SGHTA, CDR2 FQGNSA. The CDR3 DNA follows: TGTGCCAGCAGCTTAGTAGAGGGGTCCTATGGCTACACCTTC. Its translation: CASSLVEGSYGYTF.

This clonotype came up a few times. V gene TRBV24-1 combines with J gene TRBJ2-1, with 12 positions matching TRBD2. V shed 8 bases and J 4 bases; nucleotides not matched to a gene: 5. CDR3 length equals 15 residues. Per germline, CDR1 KGHDR and CDR2 SFDVKD. The CDR3 region has the DNA TGTGCCACCATGGCTAGCGGGAGGGGATACAATGAGCAGTTCTTC. As protein: CATMASGRGYNEQFF.

This clonotype is large in the sample. CDR3 DNA: TGCAGTGCGTGGACTAGCGGGGGGCAGTACTTC. Its translation: CSAWTSGGQYF. This sequence joins TRBV20-1 and TRBJ2-7; 13 bases align to TRBD2. This CDR3 has 11 residues. Germline CDR1 and CDR2: DFQATT and SNEGSKA (reference sequence). Trimming cost V 6 bases and J 9 bases; bases outside gene matches: 2.

By share, this clonotype counts as medium-sized. The chain links TRBV18 to TRBJ2-5; D call uncertain. This CDR3 region has 14 residues. The V end was cut by 6 bases, the J end by 2 bases, with 13 bases between. Germline lookup yields CDR1 KGHSH and CDR2 LQKENI. In nucleotides, the CDR3 is TGTGCCAGCTCGCCCACATTGGATCAAGAGACCCAGTACTTC. Amino acids: CASSPTLDQETQYF.

This clonotype qualifies as large. The gene calls are TRBV5-4 and TRBJ2-3; TRBD2 matches at 11 bases. The junction had 4 bases not matched to a gene; V was cut back by 1 base and J by 0 bases. Germline V gene sequence: CDR1 SGHNT, CDR2 YYREEE (reference sequence). CDR3 size: 17 residues. CDR3 amino acids: CASSLLLAGASTDTQYF. The DNA of the CDR3 is TGTGCCAGCAGCTTGTTACTAGCGGGAGCTAGCACAGATACGCAGTATTTT. Drawing the rest from reference TRBV5-4 and TRBJ2-3, the complete variable domain is ETGVTQSPTHLIKTRGQQVTLRCSSQSGHNTVSWYQQALGQGPQFIFQYYREEENGRGNFPPRFSGLQFPNYSSELNVNALELDDSALYLCASSLLLAGASTDTQYFGPGTRLTVL.

This clonotype is labeled large. The genes are TRBV29-1 and TRBJ2-1; 9 bases fit TRBD2. In germline, CDR1 is SQVTM, CDR2 ANQGSEA. CDR3 length: 14 amino acids. The V gene end was trimmed by 8 bases and the J gene end by 4 bases; junction bases not matched to a gene: 9. The CDR3 spells CSLKLAGDYNEQFF. CDR3 in DNA: TGCAGCTTAAAATTAGCGGGAGATTACAATGAGCAGTTCTTC.

The rearrangement joins TRBV2 to TRBJ2-5; unclear D gene. Germline CDR1 SNHLY, CDR2 FYNNEI. Trimming removed 7 bases at V and 3 bases at J, with 9 bases between. CDR3 size: 12 residues. The CDR3: CASNGREETQYF. The CDR3 DNA reads TGTGCCAGCAACGGCCGGGAAGAGACCCAGTACTTC.

This clonotype ranks as medium-sized. The gene calls are TRBV7-8 and TRBJ2-5; 7 bases fit TRBD2. This CDR3 is built from 16 residues. J gave up 5 bases and V 4 bases, and 13 bases lay outside the gene matches. CDR1 is SGHVS and CDR2 is FQNEAQ in the germline V gene. CDR3 DNA: TGTGCCAGCAGCTCGATCCTTTCTAGCGGCGGCGAGACCCAGTACTTC. Protein sequence: CASSSILSSGGETQYF.

Relative to its sample, this clonotype is medium-sized. The V call is TRBV20-1, the J call TRBJ2-2; the match to TRBD1 covers 9 bases. CDR3 length: 13 residues. V trimming: 6 bases; J trimming: 3 bases; junction bases outside the gene matches: 2. From germline, CDR1 is DFQATT and CDR2 SNEGSKA (reference sequence). CDR3 bases: TGCAGTGCCCGGACAGGGGACACCGGGGAGCTGTTTTTT. It yields the protein CSARTGDTGELFF.

Sample share makes this clonotype medium-sized. J is TRBJ2-5 and V is TRBV4-3; D remains ambiguous. The CDR3 runs 12 residues. Trimming removed 0 bases at V and 5 bases at J, with 4 bases between. CDR1 is LGHNA and CDR2 is YSLEER in the germline V gene. This chain's CDR3 is CASSQEGETQYF. The CDR3 nucleotides are TGCGCCAGCAGCCAAGAGGGGGAGACCCAGTACTTC.

In its sample, this clonotype is medium-sized. The V call is TRBV3-1, the J call TRBJ2-3; D uncertain. The length of the CDR3 is 13 residues. The V end lost 4 bases, the J end lost 6 bases, and 11 bases lay between the germline ends. Germline-derived CDR1 and CDR2 are LGHDT and YNNKEL (reference sequence). The CDR3 protein is CASSRELVDTQYF. The CDR3 nucleotides are TGTGCCAGCAGCCGGGAATTGGTGGATACGCAGTATTTT.

This clonotype is large in the sample. V usage is TRBV12-3 or TRBV12-4 and J usage is TRBJ2-7; a weak D match, TRBD2 (6 bases). This CDR3 is 15 amino acids long. The germline V and J ends were trimmed by 2 bases and 5 bases, with 16 bases remaining between them. The CDR3 region has the DNA TGTGCCAGCAGTTTAAGGCAGGGCGGGAACGACGAGCAGTACTTC. Translating gives CASSLRQGGNDEQYF.

By share of the sample, this clonotype is large. The rearrangement joins TRBV9 to TRBJ2-1, with TRBD2 as a possible D gene (6 bases). CDR3 length equals 14 residues. Trimming cost V 9 bases and J 5 bases, with 18 bases left between them. Germline V lookup: CDR1 SGDLS, CDR2 YYNGEE. CDR3 loop: CATQGDSKHNEQFF. The DNA for the CDR3 is TGTGCCACTCAAGGGGACTCCAAGCACAATGAGCAGTTCTTC.

This clonotype is large by share. The J gene is TRBJ2-3, the V gene TRBV4-1; the match to TRBD2 covers 13 bases. The CDR3 totals 22 residues. V lost 4 bases, J lost 0 bases, and 19 bases stayed unmatched. Germline lookup yields CDR1 MGHRA and CDR2 YSYEKL. The DNA for the CDR3 is TGCGCCAGCAGCCTTACTGGAGGGTCCGGGACTAGCGGGATCCCTAGCACAGATACGCAGTATTTT. Its translation is CASSLTGGSGTSGIPSTDTQYF.

The table lists this clonotype with a few counts. This may stem from a read error, because a much larger clone lies one nucleotide away. The rearrangement joins TRBV20-1 to TRBJ2-1, with TRBD2 matching 14 bases. Trimming cost V 7 bases and J 0 bases; bases outside gene matches: 20. The germline V gene encodes CDR1 DFQATT and CDR2 SNEGSKA (reference sequence). This CDR3 spans 21 amino acids. CDR3 protein: CSVSSSQPGLAGVSSYNEQFF. CDR3 coding DNA: TGCAGTGTTAGTTCTTCCCAACCGGGACTAGCGGGAGTGTCCTCCTACAATGAGCAGTTCTTC.

This clonotype is classed as medium-sized. The chain joins TRBV7-2 to TRBJ2-1, with no clear D. The CDR3 is 11 residues long. CDR1 and CDR2 (germline): SGHTA, FQGNSA. Deletions cut 5 bases from V and 9 bases from J, with 8 bases between. The CDR3 DNA sequence: TGTGCCAGCAGCCCCCGAAGTGAGCAGTTCTTC. As protein: CASSPRSEQFF.

This clonotype is medium-sized (0.01 to 0.1%). The V call is TRBV4-3, the J call TRBJ2-7; a possible D gene is TRBD2 (5 bases). The CDR3 runs 16 residues. Germline V gives CDR1 LGHNA, CDR2 YSLEER. The V end lost 1 base, the J end lost 3 bases, and 16 bases lay between the germline ends. CDR3 residues: CASSQVPPAVRYEQYF. CDR3 DNA sequence: TGCGCCAGCAGCCAAGTCCCCCCAGCGGTCCGCTACGAGCAGTACTTC.

This clonotype is categorized as medium-sized (0.01 to 0.1%). V usage is TRBV4-2 and J usage is TRBJ1-2, with 8 bases lining up with TRBD1. The CDR3 contains 15 residues. V trimming: 2 bases; J trimming: 7 bases; junction bases outside the gene matches: 9. The V gene's germline CDR1 is LGHNA and CDR2 YNFKEQ. The DNA of the CDR3 is TGTGCCAGCAGCCAACTACAGGGGGACATATTTGGCTACACCTTC. Protein product: CASSQLQGDIFGYTF.

By share, this clonotype counts as medium-sized (0.01 to 0.1%). The chain joins TRBV2 to TRBJ2-1; 7 bases are shared with TRBD1. This CDR3 is 14 amino acids long. From germline, CDR1 is SNHLY and CDR2 FYNNEI. V lost 10 bases to trimming and J lost 0 bases; unmatched junction nucleotides: 6. Here the CDR3 reads CATQQGSSYNEQFF. CDR3 nucleotide sequence: TGTGCCACACAACAGGGGTCCTCCTACAATGAGCAGTTCTTC.

At least ten counts were recorded for this clonotype. The chain combines TRBV18 with TRBJ1-3; 7 bases line up with TRBD1. Germline V gene data show CDR1 as KGHSH and CDR2 as LQKENI. The V segment lost 5 bases and the J segment 0 bases; nucleotides outside the gene matches: 7. The CDR3 has 16 amino acids. CDR3 protein: CASSTSRTGSGNTIYF. CDR3 DNA: TGTGCCAGCTCAACCTCCAGGACAGGCTCTGGAAACACCATATATTTT.